Listed here are 24 T cell receptor beta chains from one sample, sequenced in a study of T cells in localized non-small cell lung cancer. Method: immunoSEQ multiplex PCR; TCRdb's copy keeps in-frame clones and lacks some. Of 75,000 to 90,000 clones in the sample, about 83% were seen once. The source material was peripheral blood, sampled before any cancer treatment. Every receptor here comes from a man between 40 and 75 years old with stage I lung adenocarcinoma.

V gene TRBV19 combines with J gene TRBJ1-5, with D uncertain. The germline CDR1 and CDR2 sequences are LNHDA and SQIVND (reference sequence). V dropped 1 base and J dropped 3 bases, with 10 bases sitting between them. The CDR3 length is 15 residues. The CDR3 sequence is CASSIVVRTNQPQHF. The CDR3 DNA follows: TGTGCCAGTAGTATAGTTGTGCGAACCAATCAGCCCCAGCATTTT.

The chain couples TRBV19 to TRBJ2-1; D is possibly TRBD1 or TRBD2 (5 bases each). The CDR3 has 13 amino acids. Germline V gene data show CDR1 as LNHDA and CDR2 as SQIVND (reference sequence). Trimming cost V 7 bases and J 5 bases, with 12 bases left between them. Written as DNA, the CDR3 is TGTGCCAGTACCCGGGGACGTAACAATGAGCAGTTCTTC. Its translation: CASTRGRNNEQFF.

The genes are TRBV30 and TRBJ2-2, with D possibly called TRBD1 or TRBD2 (6 bases each). V dropped 4 bases and J dropped 1 base, with 13 bases sitting between them. From germline, CDR1 is GTSNPN and CDR2 SVGIG (reference sequence). CDR3 size: 15 residues. This CDR3 is CAWTGGGLNTGELFF. The CDR3 DNA follows: TGTGCCTGGACCGGGGGCGGATTGAACACCGGGGAGCTGTTTTTT.

This chain links TRBV6-5 with TRBJ1-2; D gene unclear. This CDR3 is built from 14 residues. V was cut by 0 bases and J by 2 bases, with 7 bases left in between. Germline V gene lookup returns CDR1 MNHEY and CDR2 SVGAGI. The CDR3 sequence is CASSYSGRNYGYTF. The CDR3 DNA reads as TGTGCCAGCAGTTACTCGGGCAGAAACTATGGCTACACCTTC.

This clone showed up just once. The chain couples TRBV19 to TRBJ2-1; D is perhaps TRBD2 (5 bases). Germline CDR1 LNHDA, CDR2 SQIVND (reference sequence). Trimming took 4 bases from V and 3 from J, leaving 13 bases between them. The CDR3 loop spans 15 amino acids. In DNA, the CDR3 is TGTGCCAGTAGTAAAGATATCCGGGACTACAATGAGCAGTTCTTC. Protein sequence: CASSKDIRDYNEQFF.

The chain has TRBV6-6 and TRBJ2-5, with D maybe TRBD1 (6 bases). Trimming stripped 5 bases from V and 1 base from J, with 11 bases between. CDR3 length: 14 amino acids. CDR1 MNHNY and CDR2 SVGAGI come from the germline V gene (reference sequence). The CDR3 loop is CASSTWDTQETQYF. CDR3 bases: TGTGCCAGCAGTACCTGGGACACCCAAGAGACCCAGTACTTC.

The genes are TRBV7-2 and TRBJ1-2; D gene uncertain. The V gene lost 0 bases and the J gene lost 4 bases, with 9 bases spanning the gap. This CDR3 region has 14 residues. CDR1 is SGHTA, CDR2 FQGNSA, per germline. The CDR3 DNA reads as TGTGCCAGCAGCTTAGCGGGAGGGCCCTATGGCTACACCTTC. Its translation: CASSLAGGPYGYTF. The variable domain in full, with the rest retrieved from reference TRBV7-2 and TRBJ1-2, is GAGVSQSPSNKVTEKGKDVELRCDPISGHTALYWYRQSLGQGLEFLIYFQGNSAPDKSGLPSDRFSAERTGGSVSTLTIQRTQQEDSAVYLCASSLAGGPYGYTFGSGTRLTVV.

The V and J genes are TRBV19 and TRBJ1-1; a weak D match, TRBD1 (6 bases). Trimming removed 6 bases at V and 4 bases at J, with 24 bases between. Germline CDR1 reads LNHDA; CDR2 reads SQIVND (reference sequence). CDR3 length equals 17 residues. CDR3 DNA: TGTGCCAGTAGCCCGATAACAGGGTTGGGGAGGGTCACTGAAGCTTTCTTT. Translation: CASSPITGLGRVTEAFF.

V and J are TRBV19 and TRBJ1-1, with a weak D call TRBD1 (6 bases). The CDR3 contains 20 residues. Between the trimmed V and J ends, which lost 3 bases and 2 bases, there was a span of 28 bases. Per the germline V gene, CDR1 is LNHDA and CDR2 is SQIVND (reference sequence). The CDR3 DNA reads as TGTGCCAGTAGTATCTACGTGGAACGGGGGACCGGGACAAAAAACACTGAAGCTTTCTTT. This codes for CASSIYVERGTGTKNTEAFF.

This clone was seen only once. J is TRBJ2-1 and V is TRBV7-9, with D perhaps matching TRBD1 (6 bases). Germline loops: CDR1 SEHNR, CDR2 FQNEAQ (reference sequence). Trimming left V 5 bases short and J 2 bases short, with 10 bases between. The CDR3 runs 14 residues. DNA of the CDR3: TGTGCCAGCAGCCTCAGGGGACCCTACAATGAGCAGTTCTTC. Residues: CASSLRGPYNEQFF.

The chain recombines TRBV6-4 with TRBJ2-4; 11 positions agree with TRBD1. V dropped 3 bases and J dropped 7; count of bases not matched to a gene: 5. This CDR3 comprises 15 residues. Germline V gene sequence: CDR1 MRHNA, CDR2 SNTAGT. The CDR3 bases are TGTGCCAGCAGTGAAGGGACAGGGGGGAGTAACATTCAGTACTTC. Translated, it gives CASSEGTGGSNIQYF.

The genes are TRBV19 and TRBJ2-7; D unclear. Germline V gene sequence: CDR1 LNHDA, CDR2 SQIVND (reference sequence). V was pared by 2 bases and J by 5 bases, with 13 bases between. This CDR3 has 14 amino acids. Here the CDR3 DNA reads TGTGCCAGTAGTATAAGACACGGTGGGGACGAGCAGTACTTC. Protein: CASSIRHGGDEQYF. The complete variable domain, with remaining parts taken from reference TRBV19 and TRBJ2-7, reads DGGITQSPKYLFRKEGQNVTLSCEQNLNHDAMYWYRQDPGQGLRLIYYSQIVNDFQKGDIAEGYSVSREKKESFPLTVTSAQKNPTAFYLCASSIRHGGDEQYFGPGTRLTVT.

V is TRBV7-3 and J is TRBJ2-1, with D unclear. CDR3 size: 16 residues. Trimming stripped 3 bases from V and 4 bases from J, with 16 bases between. Germline V lookup: CDR1 SGHTA, CDR2 FQGTGA. CDR3 nucleotides: TGTGCCAGCAGCTTCGGACCACTCTACCCTTACAATGAGCAGTTCTTC. This sequence encodes CASSFGPLYPYNEQFF.

The CDR3 bases are TGTGCCAGCAGTGATGTGGTAAGATCTATGAACACTGAAGCTTTCTTT. Translated: CASSDVVRSMNTEAFF. The rearrangement uses TRBV2 and TRBJ1-1; D gene ambiguous. The CDR3 runs 16 residues. Germline V gene sequence: CDR1 SNHLY, CDR2 FYNNEI. Deletions cut 3 bases from V and 0 bases from J, with 14 bases between.

V is TRBV9 and J is TRBJ2-7; 8 bases are shared with TRBD2. The junction had 5 bases not matched to a gene; V was cut back by 0 bases and J by 0 bases. Germline V gene lookup returns CDR1 SGDLS and CDR2 YYNGEE. The CDR3 is 16 residues long. CDR3 coding DNA: TGTGCCAGCAGCGTAGACTCTAGCGGGTACTCCTACGAGCAGTACTTC. Translation gives CASSVDSSGYSYEQYF.

V is TRBV6-1 and J is TRBJ2-7, with D possibly being TRBD1 or TRBD2 (5 bases each). Trimming cost V 3 bases and J 0 bases, with 15 bases left between them. The CDR3 length is 16 residues. The germline gives CDR1 MNHNS, CDR2 SASEGT. CDR3 DNA sequence: TGTGCCAGCAGTGAGGGCTACGGGGCAAGCTCCTACGAGCAGTACTTC. It is translated as CASSEGYGASSYEQYF.

The CDR3 DNA is TGTGCCAGCAGTTTAGCCGGGGGACAGACAGAGGCAGTCCCTGGGGCCAACGTCCTGACTTTC. Its translation is CASSLAGGQTEAVPGANVLTF. This chain joins TRBV28 and TRBJ2-6, with D perhaps matching TRBD1 (7 bases). This CDR3 has 21 residues. With 2 bases removed from V and 2 bases from J, the gap between germline ends came to 25 bases. The germline CDR1 and CDR2 sequences are MDHEN and SYDVKM.

The V and J genes are TRBV6-5 and TRBJ2-2; D is undetermined. Trimming cost V 6 bases and J 8 bases, with 16 bases left between them. CDR3 length: 14 residues. The germline V gene has CDR1 MNHEY and CDR2 SVGAGI. CDR3 sequence reads: CASRTRPLDGELFF. The CDR3 coding sequence is TGTGCCAGCAGGACCCGACCGTTGGATGGGGAGCTGTTTTTT.

The count of this clone is one. This chain joins TRBV11-1 and TRBJ1-1, with 7 nucleotides matching TRBD1. Germline loops: CDR1 SGHAT, CDR2 FQDESV (reference sequence). The trim removed 5 bases at V and 1 base at J, leaving 4 bases unmatched. The CDR3 contains 14 residues. As DNA, the CDR3 is TGTGCCAGCAGCGGAAGGACAGGGAACACTGAAGCTTTCTTT. Protein sequence: CASSGRTGNTEAFF.

The gene calls are TRBV11-2 and TRBJ1-1, with a weak D call TRBD1 (6 bases). The V end was cut by 2 bases, the J end by 4 bases, with 11 bases between. Germline V gives CDR1 SGHAT, CDR2 FQNNGV. The CDR3 has 14 amino acids. Written as DNA, the CDR3 is TGTGCCAGCAGCTTAACCAGGGGAGGCACTGAAGCTTTCTTT. The encoded protein is CASSLTRGGTEAFF.

The chain joins TRBV11-3 to TRBJ2-2; 8 bases are a match to TRBD1. V gave up 4 bases and J gave up 2 bases; unmatched junction bases: 6. The CDR3 runs to 16 residues. The germline V gene encodes CDR1 SGHNT and CDR2 YENEEA. CDR3: CASSSRTGSNTGELFF. CDR3 coding DNA: TGTGCCAGCAGCTCCAGGACAGGGTCTAACACCGGGGAGCTGTTTTTT.

The CDR3 reads CARDNPLAANEQFF. DNA of the CDR3: TGTGCCAGGGACAATCCGCTAGCGGCCAATGAGCAGTTCTTC. The chain carries TRBV5-4 and TRBJ2-1; 7 nucleotides match TRBD2. After removal of 8 bases from V and 6 bases from J, the junction contained 11 bases not matched to a gene. The CDR3 is 14 residues long. Germline V gene lookup returns CDR1 SGHNT and CDR2 YYREEE (reference sequence).

The V call is TRBV9, the J call TRBJ1-4; 9 nucleotides align to TRBD1. Germline V gives CDR1 SGDLS, CDR2 YYNGEE. The CDR3 has 17 residues. V lost 3 bases, J lost 5 bases, and 11 bases stayed unmatched. CDR3 coding DNA: TGTGCCAGCAGCGAGAAGGGACAGGGCGCCGCGAATGAAAAACTGTTTTTT. Amino acid sequence: CASSEKGQGAANEKLFF.

This clone was picked up one time. This chain joins TRBV5-1 and TRBJ1-6; TRBD1 agrees at 7 bases. This CDR3 has 15 amino acids. Looked up from germline, CDR1 is SGHRS and CDR2 is YFSETQ. With 3 bases clipped from V and 6 bases from J, the junction kept 6 bases outside the gene matches. CDR3 sequence reads: CASSSSGQTNSPLHF. CDR3 bases: TGCGCCAGCAGCTCGTCGGGACAGACTAATTCACCCCTCCACTTT.